These T cell receptor beta chains were read from a single sample in a study of blood T cell repertoires in COVID-19. Clones were read by immunoSEQ multiplex PCR, and TCRdb kept only the in-frame ones, dropping some. Among more than 200,000 clones listed, approximately 86% were seen once. Sequenced sample: PBMCs or T cells enriched from blood (not recorded which). The source of these receptors is a woman aged 50 to 60 who had recovered from COVID-19. The CDR3 runs from the conserved cysteine through the conserved F or W. A D gene is named only where the DNA matches it firmly. For some rows the clone size is stated as once, few or many, or as a class when expanded; others skip it.

V gene: TRBV12-1
J gene: TRBJ2-7
clone size: NA
D gene: NA
CDR3 protein: CASSLGAGGGRYEQYF
CDR3 DNA: TGTGCCAGCAGCTTGGGAGCAGGGGGCGGCCGGTACGAGCAGTACTTC

V gene: TRBV7-9
J gene: TRBJ2-6
clone size: NA
D gene: NA
CDR3 protein: CASSLYNSGANVLTF
CDR3 DNA: TGTGCCAGCAGCTTATATAACTCTGGGGCCAACGTCCTGACTTTC

V gene: TRBV7-9
J gene: TRBJ2-7
clone size: NA
D gene: NA
CDR3 protein: CASSLVGLNYEQYF
CDR3 DNA: TGTGCCAGCAGCTTAGTTGGCTTGAACTACGAGCAGTACTTC

V gene: TRBV6-5
J gene: TRBJ1-5
clone size: NA
D gene: NA
CDR3 protein: CATSHSVYSNQPQHF
CDR3 DNA: TGTGCCACCAGCCACTCGGTGTATAGCAATCAGCCCCAGCATTTT

V gene: TRBV28
J gene: TRBJ2-1
clone size: NA
D gene: TRBD1
CDR3 protein: CASSFGQGPYNEQFF
CDR3 DNA: TGTGCCAGCAGTTTTGGACAGGGACCCTACAATGAGCAGTTCTTC

V gene: TRBV14
J gene: TRBJ2-3
clone size: NA
D gene: NA
CDR3 protein: CASSQVGGAQYF
CDR3 DNA: TGTGCCAGCAGCCAAGTGGGGGGTGCGCAGTATTTT

V gene: TRBV18
J gene: TRBJ1-1
clone size: NA
D gene: TRBD1
CDR3 protein: CASSPPGQGSLTEAFF
CDR3 DNA: TGTGCCAGCTCACCCCCGGGACAGGGGTCGTTGACTGAAGCTTTCTTT

V gene: TRBV10-3
J gene: TRBJ2-1
clone size: NA
D gene: TRBD2
CDR3 protein: CAISPSSGRGSYNEQFF
CDR3 DNA: TGTGCCATCAGTCCCTCTAGCGGGAGAGGGTCCTACAATGAGCAGTTCTTC

V gene: TRBV12-3/TRBV12-4
J gene: TRBJ2-1
clone size: NA
D gene: NA
CDR3 protein: CASSREKGNEQFF
CDR3 DNA: TGTGCCAGCAGCAGGGAAAAAGGGAATGAGCAGTTCTTC

V gene: TRBV6-1
J gene: TRBJ2-1
clone size: once
D gene: NA
CDR3 protein: CASSERWLAFSYNEQFF
CDR3 DNA: TGTGCCAGCAGTGAGCGATGGCTAGCTTTCTCCTACAATGAGCAGTTCTTC

V gene: TRBV6-5
J gene: TRBJ2-7
clone size: NA
D gene: NA
CDR3 protein: CASTKSSYEQYF
CDR3 DNA: TGTGCCAGCACCAAGAGCTCCTACGAGCAGTACTTC

V gene: TRBV27
J gene: TRBJ1-5
clone size: NA
D gene: NA
CDR3 protein: CASSSGTTSNQPQHF
CDR3 DNA: TGTGCCAGCAGTTCCGGGACAACTAGCAATCAGCCCCAGCATTTT

V gene: TRBV5-8
J gene: TRBJ2-1
clone size: NA
D gene: NA
CDR3 protein: CASSILQGTYNEQFF
CDR3 DNA: TGTGCCAGCAGCATATTACAGGGAACCTACAATGAGCAGTTCTTC

V gene: TRBV7-2
J gene: TRBJ2-7
clone size: NA
D gene: NA
CDR3 protein: CASSYLGAFYEQYF
CDR3 DNA: TGTGCCAGCAGCTACCTCGGTGCCTTCTACGAGCAGTACTTC

V gene: TRBV3-1/TRBV3-2
J gene: TRBJ1-2
clone size: NA
D gene: NA
CDR3 protein: CASSQAPDYTF
CDR3 DNA: TGTGCCAGCAGCCAAGCACCAGACTACACCTTC

V gene: TRBV11-3
J gene: TRBJ1-1
clone size: NA
D gene: NA
CDR3 protein: CASSFDRNTEAFF
CDR3 DNA: TGTGCCAGCAGCTTCGACAGAAACACTGAAGCTTTCTTT

V gene: TRBV9
J gene: TRBJ2-5
clone size: NA
D gene: NA
CDR3 protein: CASSVGGAQETQYF
CDR3 DNA: TGTGCCAGCAGCGTAGGTGGGGCCCAAGAGACCCAGTACTTC